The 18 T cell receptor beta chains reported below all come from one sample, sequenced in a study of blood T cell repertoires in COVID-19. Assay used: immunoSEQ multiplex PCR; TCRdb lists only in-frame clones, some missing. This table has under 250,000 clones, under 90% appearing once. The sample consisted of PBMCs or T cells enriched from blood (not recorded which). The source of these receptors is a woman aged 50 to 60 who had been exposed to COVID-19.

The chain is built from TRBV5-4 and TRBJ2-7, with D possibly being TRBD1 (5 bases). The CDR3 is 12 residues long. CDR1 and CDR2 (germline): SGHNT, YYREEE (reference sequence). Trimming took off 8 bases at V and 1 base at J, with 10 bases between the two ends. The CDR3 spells CARGQYSYEQYF. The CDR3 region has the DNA TGTGCCAGGGGGCAATATTCCTACGAGCAGTACTTC.

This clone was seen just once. As DNA, the CDR3 is TGTGCCAGCAGTTACCTTTTTGGGGGCGTAGAGACCCAGTACTTC. Amino acids: CASSYLFGGVETQYF. The chain uses TRBV6-5 and TRBJ2-5; the D gene is possibly TRBD1 (6 bases). The CDR3 consists of 15 residues. Trimming took 2 bases from V and 4 from J, leaving 14 bases between them. The germline gives CDR1 MNHEY, CDR2 SVGAGI.

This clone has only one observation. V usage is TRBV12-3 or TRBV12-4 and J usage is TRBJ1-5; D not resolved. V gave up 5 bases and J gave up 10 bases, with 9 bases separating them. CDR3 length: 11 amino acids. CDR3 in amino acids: CASSTPGPQHF. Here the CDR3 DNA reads TGTGCCAGCAGTACCCCAGGACCCCAGCATTTT.

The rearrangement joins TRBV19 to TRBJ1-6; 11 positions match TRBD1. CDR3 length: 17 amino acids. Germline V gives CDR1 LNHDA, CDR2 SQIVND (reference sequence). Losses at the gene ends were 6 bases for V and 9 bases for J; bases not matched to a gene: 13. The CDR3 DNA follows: TGTGCCAGTAGAAGCGTCGATGTCGGGACAGGGGGTTCACCCCTCCACTTT. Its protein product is CASRSVDVGTGGSPLHF.

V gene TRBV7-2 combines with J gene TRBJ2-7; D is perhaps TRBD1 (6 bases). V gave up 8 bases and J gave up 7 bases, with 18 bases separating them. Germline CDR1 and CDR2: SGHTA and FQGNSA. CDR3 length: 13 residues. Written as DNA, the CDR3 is TGTGCCAGCCGATTGGGGGCCCTGGGGGAGCAGTACTTC. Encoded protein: CASRLGALGEQYF. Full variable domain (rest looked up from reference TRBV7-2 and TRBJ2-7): GAGVSQSPSNKVTEKGKDVELRCDPISGHTALYWYRQSLGQGLEFLIYFQGNSAPDKSGLPSDRFSAERTGGSVSTLTIQRTQQEDSAVYLCASRLGALGEQYFGPGTRLTVT.

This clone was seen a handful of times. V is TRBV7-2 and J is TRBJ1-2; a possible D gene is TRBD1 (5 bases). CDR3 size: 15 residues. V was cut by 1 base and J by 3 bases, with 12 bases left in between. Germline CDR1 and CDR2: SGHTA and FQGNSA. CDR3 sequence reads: CASSLDGGVYYGYTF. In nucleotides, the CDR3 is TGTGCCAGCAGCTTAGACGGAGGGGTATACTATGGCTACACCTTC.

The CDR3 nucleotides read TGTGCCACCAGCACCACCCCCGGTGCGGGCTACACCTTC. It yields the protein CATSTTPGAGYTF. The V and J genes are TRBV15 and TRBJ1-2; no firm D call. V lost 4 bases and J lost 8, with 14 bases in between. Germline values: CDR1 LNHNV, CDR2 YYDKDF (reference sequence). CDR3 length: 13 amino acids.

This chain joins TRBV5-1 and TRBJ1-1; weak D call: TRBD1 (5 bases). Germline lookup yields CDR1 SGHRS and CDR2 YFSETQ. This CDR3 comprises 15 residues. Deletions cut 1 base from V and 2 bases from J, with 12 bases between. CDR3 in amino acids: CASSLIGGVNTEAFF. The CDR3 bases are TGCGCCAGCAGCTTGATTGGGGGGGTAAACACTGAAGCTTTCTTT.

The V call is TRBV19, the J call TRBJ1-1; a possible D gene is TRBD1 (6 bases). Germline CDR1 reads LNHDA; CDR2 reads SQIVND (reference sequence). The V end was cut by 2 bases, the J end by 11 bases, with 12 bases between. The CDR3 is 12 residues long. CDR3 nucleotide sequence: TGTGCCAGTAGTATAAATCAGGGGAATGCTTTCTTT. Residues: CASSINQGNAFF.

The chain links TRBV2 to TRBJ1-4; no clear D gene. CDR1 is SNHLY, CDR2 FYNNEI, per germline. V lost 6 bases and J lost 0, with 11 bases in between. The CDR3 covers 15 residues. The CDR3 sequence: CASRGLRATNEKLFF. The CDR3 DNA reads TGTGCCAGCAGGGGTCTGAGGGCAACTAATGAAAAACTGTTTTTT.

CDR3 sequence (DNA): TGTGCCAGCAGCGGACAGGGGGTTTCCCCCTACGAGCAGTACTTC. It is translated as CASSGQGVSPYEQYF. V is TRBV7-2 and J is TRBJ2-7; TRBD1 matches at 10 bases. The V segment lost 5 bases and the J segment 2 bases; nucleotides outside the gene matches: 6. CDR1 and CDR2 (germline): SGHTA, FQGNSA. This CDR3 comprises 15 residues. Using reference TRBV7-2 and TRBJ2-7 for the parts outside the CDR3, the full variable domain is GAGVSQSPSNKVTEKGKDVELRCDPISGHTALYWYRQSLGQGLEFLIYFQGNSAPDKSGLPSDRFSAERTGGSVSTLTIQRTQQEDSAVYLCASSGQGVSPYEQYFGPGTRLTVT.

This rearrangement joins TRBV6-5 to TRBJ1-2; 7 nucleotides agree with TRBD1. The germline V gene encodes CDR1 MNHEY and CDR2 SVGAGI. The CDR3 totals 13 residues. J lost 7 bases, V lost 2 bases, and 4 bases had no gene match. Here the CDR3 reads CASSYATGFGYTF. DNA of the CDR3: TGTGCCAGCAGTTACGCGACAGGGTTTGGCTACACCTTC.

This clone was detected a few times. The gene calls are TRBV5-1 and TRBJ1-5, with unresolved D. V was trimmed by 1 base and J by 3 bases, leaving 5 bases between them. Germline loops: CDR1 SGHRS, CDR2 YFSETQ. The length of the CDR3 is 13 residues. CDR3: CASSLSFNQPQHF. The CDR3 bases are TGCGCCAGCAGCTTGAGCTTCAATCAGCCCCAGCATTTT.

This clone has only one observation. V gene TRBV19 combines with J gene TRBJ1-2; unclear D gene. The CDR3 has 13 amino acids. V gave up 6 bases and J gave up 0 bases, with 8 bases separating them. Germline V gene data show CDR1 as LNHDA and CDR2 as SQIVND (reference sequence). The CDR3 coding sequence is TGTGCCAGTAGCCAACGCGCTAACTATGGCTACACCTTC. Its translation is CASSQRANYGYTF.

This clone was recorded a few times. CDR3 residues: CASSLEGRAQPQHF. CDR3 DNA: TGTGCCAGCAGCTTAGAAGGGAGGGCTCAGCCCCAGCATTTT. This sequence joins TRBV7-9 and TRBJ1-5; D is unresolved. Trimming pared 1 base from V and 6 bases from J, leaving 10 bases between. CDR1 is SEHNR, CDR2 FQNEAQ, per germline (reference sequence). The CDR3 extends over 14 amino acids.

The CDR3: CASSLEGHTEAFF. CDR3 nucleotides: TGCGCCAGCAGCCTTGAGGGTCACACTGAAGCTTTCTTT. The chain couples TRBV5-1 to TRBJ1-1, with D unresolved. The CDR3 spans 13 residues. Germline loops: CDR1 SGHRS, CDR2 YFSETQ. Trimming pared 4 bases from V and 3 bases from J, leaving 10 bases between. Variable domain in full (rest from reference TRBV5-1 and TRBJ1-1): KAGVTQTPRYLIKTRGQQVTLSCSPISGHRSVSWYQQTPGQGLQFLFEYFSETQRNKGNFPGRFSGRQFSNSRSEMNVSTLELGDSALYLCASSLEGHTEAFFGQGTRLTVV.

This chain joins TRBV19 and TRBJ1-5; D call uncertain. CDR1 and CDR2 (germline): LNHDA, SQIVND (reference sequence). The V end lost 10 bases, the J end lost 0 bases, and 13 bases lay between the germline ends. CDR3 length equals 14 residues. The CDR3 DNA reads TGTGCCACCAACAGCCTTTATAGCAATCAGCCCCAGCATTTT. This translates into CATNSLYSNQPQHF.

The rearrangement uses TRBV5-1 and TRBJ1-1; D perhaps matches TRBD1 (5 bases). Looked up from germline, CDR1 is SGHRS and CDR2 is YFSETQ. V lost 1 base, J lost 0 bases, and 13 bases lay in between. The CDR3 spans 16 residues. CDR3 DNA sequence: TGCGCCAGCAGCTTGATACTGGGGGGAATGAACACTGAAGCTTTCTTT. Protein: CASSLILGGMNTEAFF.